A selection of T cell receptor beta chains follows, all from one sample in a study of vaccination effects on CD4 cells after COVID-19. Sequencing used immunoSEQ multiplex PCR; TCRdb keeps in-frame clones, though not all of them. The sample lists some 17,000 clones; approximately 70% were seen once. No antigen has been identified for these receptors. Here the sequenced sample was CD4+ T cells from PBMCs cultured with SARS-CoV-2 spike peptides, taken after COVID-19 vaccination. These receptors originate from a human donor who received a COVID-19 vaccine. CDR3s include the opening cysteine and the closing phenylalanine or tryptophan. The D gene is left open where the match is weak. Rows may omit the clone size; those that give it use once, few, many or a size class.

>13|TRBJ1-2|TRBV3-1/TRBV3-2|TRBD1|.
TGTGCCAGCAGCACAGGGGAAACCGATGGCTACACCTTC
CASSTGETDGYTF
>15|TRBJ2-1|TRBV7-2|.|.
TGTGCCAGCAGCTCTTTGGGGGCCAGCTACAATGAGCAGTTCTTC
CASSSLGASYNEQFF
>16|TRBJ1-5|TRBV28|.|.
TGTGCCAGCAGCAAACCCGGACCCACGGGGAGTCAGCCCCAGCATTTT
CASSKPGPTGSQPQHF
>13|TRBJ1-2|TRBV19|.|few
TGTGCCAGTACCCCACAGATCCTCTATGGCTACACCTTC
CASTPQILYGYTF
>12|TRBJ1-1|TRBV12-3/TRBV12-4|.|.
TGTGCCAGCACCGGTGAGCGAACTGAAGCTTTCTTT
CASTGERTEAFF
>14|TRBJ1-2|TRBV3-1/TRBV3-2|TRBD1|few
TGTGCCAGCAGCCGGACAGGGACCAACTATGGCTACACCTTC
CASSRTGTNYGYTF
>14|TRBJ2-2|TRBV30|.|.
TGTGCCTGGAGTGGATTTACAGGGACCGGGGAGCTGTTTTTT
CAWSGFTGTGELFF
>13|TRBJ1-2|TRBV2|.|once
TGTGCCAGCAGTGAATTAGGCAACTATGGCTACACCTTC
CASSELGNYGYTF
>11|TRBJ2-7|TRBV7-9|.|.
TGTGCCAGCAGCTTAGAGAAGGAGCAGTACTTC
CASSLEKEQYF
>13|TRBJ1-5|TRBV4-1|.|.
TGCGCCAGCAGCCAAGCATGGGGGCAGCCCCAGCATTTT
CASSQAWGQPQHF
>12|TRBJ2-7|TRBV12-3/TRBV12-4|.|.
TGTGCCAGCAGCCAGAGCTCCTACGAGCAGTACTTC
CASSQSSYEQYF
>13|TRBJ1-1|TRBV29-1|TRBD1|.
TGCAGCGCCTCGGGACAGCCGAACACTGAAGCTTTCTTT
CSASGQPNTEAFF
>15|TRBJ2-1|TRBV9|TRBD2|few
TGTGCCAGCAGCGTAGGCGGGAGCGCCTACAATGAGCAGTTCTTC
CASSVGGSAYNEQFF
>15|TRBJ1-2|TRBV9|.|.
TGTGCCAGCAGCCCTAACGTAGACACTCACTATGGCTACACCTTC
CASSPNVDTHYGYTF
>14|TRBJ1-5|TRBV18|.|few
TGTGCCAGCTCACCAGCGGGGAGCAATCAGCCCCAGCATTTT
CASSPAGSNQPQHF
>15|TRBJ1-4|TRBV7-2|TRBD1|.
TGTGCCAGCAGCTTAGCCGCAGGGGGAGAGGAAAAACTGTTTTTT
CASSLAAGGEEKLFF
>15|TRBJ1-2|TRBV6-5|.|.
TGTGCCAGCAGTACCCCCTCGGGGGGCGGGTATGGCTACACCTTC
CASSTPSGGGYGYTF
>15|TRBJ1-6|TRBV19|.|.
TGTGCCAGTAGTATGGGGCCCTGGGTAGCATCACCCCTCCACTTT
CASSMGPWVASPLHF
>15|TRBJ2-7|TRBV19|TRBD1|.
TGTGCCAGTAGTACCCCGGGGACAGGGGGCTACGAGCAGTACTTC
CASSTPGTGGYEQYF
>13|TRBJ2-1|TRBV18|.|medium-sized
TGTGCCAGCTCACCATCGGTGGACAATGAGCAGTTCTTC
CASSPSVDNEQFF
>15|TRBJ2-1|TRBV7-8|TRBD2|few
TGTGCCAGCAGCCGGACTAGCGGGGGATACAATGAGCAGTTCTTC
CASSRTSGGYNEQFF
>15|TRBJ2-7|TRBV3-1/TRBV3-2|TRBD1|.
TGTGCCAGCAGCCTAGGACAGGGGAGCTCCTACGAGCAGTACTTC
CASSLGQGSSYEQYF
>14|TRBJ1-2|TRBV28|TRBD1|few
TGTGCCAGCAGTTTAGCAGGGGGCCGCTATGGCTACACCTTC
CASSLAGGRYGYTF
>13|TRBJ2-2|TRBV7-8|.|.
TGTGCCAGCAGCAGAAGGGAGACCGGGGAGCTGTTTTTT
CASSRRETGELFF
>15|TRBJ2-7|TRBV6-5|.|few
TGTGCCAGCAGTTACACTCGGACAGTTACCTACGAGCAGTACTTC
CASSYTRTVTYEQYF
>14|TRBJ1-2|TRBV2|TRBD1|.
TGTGCCAGCAGAGCCGGGACAGGGAGCTATGGCTACACCTTC
CASRAGTGSYGYTF
>15|TRBJ1-2|TRBV6-5|.|.
TGTGCCAGCAGGACCTTGGGGGGGTCGCCCTATGGCTACACCTTC
CASRTLGGSPYGYTF
>13|TRBJ1-2|TRBV5-1|.|.
TGCGCCAGCAGCTTGGGAGTCGGTGATGGCTACACCTTC
CASSLGVGDGYTF
>12|TRBJ2-5|TRBV11-2|.|.
TGTGCCAGCAGCTCGTACCAAGAGACCCAGTACTTC
CASSSYQETQYF
>14|TRBJ2-1|TRBV5-4|TRBD2|.
TGTGCCAGCAGCCTTCCGGGACTAGGGAATGAGCAGTTCTTC
CASSLPGLGNEQFF
>11|TRBJ2-1|TRBV6-5|.|.
TGTGCCAGCAGTTTCGCAAGGGAGCAGTTCTTC
CASSFAREQFF
>14|TRBJ2-1|TRBV7-2|TRBD2|.
TGTGCCAGCAGCTTTACGGGGGGGCCTCGGGAGCAGTTCTTC
CASSFTGGPREQFF
>14|TRBJ1-1|TRBV19|.|.
TGTGCCAGTAGTGACGAACGGGTGAACACTGAAGCTTTCTTT
CASSDERVNTEAFF
>14|TRBJ2-3|TRBV25-1|TRBD1|.
TGTGCCAGCAGTGAACAGGGGGCTAAAGATACGCAGTATTTT
CASSEQGAKDTQYF
>14|TRBJ1-1|TRBV5-1|.|medium-sized
TGCGCCAGCAGCTCTGGACAGCCGAACACTGAAGCTTTCTTT
CASSSGQPNTEAFF
>15|TRBJ2-2|TRBV5-1|TRBD1|.
TGCGCCAGCAGCTTGGCCGGGACAGGGGCCGGGGAGCTGTTTTTT
CASSLAGTGAGELFF
>18|TRBJ1-4|TRBV5-4|.|few
TGTGCCAGCAGCTTGCAGGCCAGCCAGTTGGGGACTAATGAAAAACTGTTTTTT
CASSLQASQLGTNEKLFF
>11|TRBJ2-7|TRBV7-9|.|.
TGTGCCAGCAGCTTGAACTACGAGCAGTACTTC
CASSLNYEQYF
>16|TRBJ1-4|TRBV5-1|.|.
TGCGCCAGCAGCATTGCTCGCGGCGGTGGTAATGAAAAACTGTTTTTT
CASSIARGGGNEKLFF